Listed here are 16 T cell receptor beta chains from one sample, sequenced in a study of OX40 agonist ivuxolimab in advanced cancers. The library came from the immunoSEQ multiplex PCR assay. TCRdb stores this immuneACCESS table with in-frame sequences only. Part of the clones is absent; in the studies checked, under half of the shortfall reflects unresolved V genes, and no reason is known for the rest. The sample records approximately 20,000 clones, around 80% of which are singletons. The ten largest clones represent almost 30% of the sample. Sample: CD4+ or CD8+ T cells sorted from blood, taken in a trial of the OX40 agonist ivuxolimab. Receptors were obtained from an adult with an advanced solid tumor such as melanoma, head and neck, liver or kidney cancer.

This clone was detected only once. V is TRBV5-1 and J is TRBJ2-1, with no clear D. Per the germline V gene, CDR1 is SGHRS and CDR2 is YFSETQ. Between the trimmed V and J ends, which lost 0 bases and 4 bases, there was a span of 11 bases. CDR3 length: 15 amino acids. The DNA of the CDR3 is TGCGCCAGCAGCTTGGCCGAGCTCGGATACAATGAGCAGTTCTTC. Its translation is CASSLAELGYNEQFF. Looking up the rest from reference TRBV5-1 and TRBJ2-1 gives the full variable domain: KAGVTQTPRYLIKTRGQQVTLSCSPISGHRSVSWYQQTPGQGLQFLFEYFSETQRNKGNFPGRFSGRQFSNSRSEMNVSTLELGDSALYLCASSLAELGYNEQFFGPGTRLTVL.

This clone has a single count. The chain joins TRBV7-9 to TRBJ2-2, with no clear D. Germline V gene data show CDR1 as SEHNR and CDR2 as FQNEAQ (reference sequence). The CDR3 sequence is 14 residues long. Between the trimmed V and J ends, which lost 2 bases and 1 base, there was a span of 5 bases. CDR3 sequence: CASSLLMNTGELFF. The CDR3 DNA reads TGTGCCAGCAGCTTACTTATGAACACCGGGGAGCTGTTTTTT.

Remarks on this clone: Other DNA sequences in the sample encode the same CDR3. The V gene is TRBV19, the J gene TRBJ1-2; D is undetermined. CDR3 length equals 13 residues. CDR1 and CDR2 from the germline V gene are LNHDA and SQIVND (reference sequence). Trimming left V 5 bases short and J 3 bases short, with 10 bases between. The CDR3 loop is CASSPGGHYGYTF. CDR3 DNA sequence: TGTGCCAGTAGTCCCGGAGGGCACTATGGCTACACCTTC.

This clone was picked up a small number of times. V usage is TRBV4-1 and J usage is TRBJ1-3; D unclear. Trimming took 3 bases from V and 0 from J, leaving 12 bases between them. This CDR3 comprises 16 residues. The germline gives CDR1 MGHRA, CDR2 YSYEKL. This chain's CDR3 is CASSQPPTISGNTIYF. The DNA of the CDR3 is TGCGCCAGCAGCCAGCCCCCGACGATCTCTGGAAACACCATATATTTT.

This clone was observed a handful of times. This chain uses TRBV19 with TRBJ2-5; the D is unclear. Germline V gives CDR1 LNHDA, CDR2 SQIVND (reference sequence). V dropped 4 bases and J dropped 2 bases, with 8 bases sitting between them. The CDR3 length is 13 residues. The DNA of the CDR3 is TGTGCCAGTAGTAATCGGCCTCAAGAGACCCAGTACTTC. Translation: CASSNRPQETQYF.

The chain carries TRBV5-1 and TRBJ2-7, with TRBD1 matching 10 bases. The CDR3 totals 17 residues. Germline trimming cut 4 bases from V and 4 bases from J; bases unmatched to any gene: 14. Germline values: CDR1 SGHRS, CDR2 YFSETQ. The CDR3 coding sequence is TGCGCCAGCAGCCTACCTTCCCGGGACAGGGGCGGGTACGAGCAGTACTTC. Amino acid sequence: CASSLPSRDRGGYEQYF.

The V and J genes are TRBV5-1 and TRBJ2-5, with 13 bases lining up with TRBD2. Germline V gene sequence: CDR1 SGHRS, CDR2 YFSETQ. Trimming at V came to 4 bases and at J to 4 bases, leaving 10 bases not matched to a gene. This CDR3 comprises 17 residues. This CDR3 reads CASSGWALAGGLETQYF. The DNA for the CDR3 is TGCGCCAGCAGCGGGTGGGCACTAGCGGGAGGGTTAGAGACCCAGTACTTC.

This rearrangement joins TRBV4-1 to TRBJ1-1; unclear D gene. V was trimmed by 4 bases and J by 0 bases, leaving 15 bases between them. The CDR3 length is 16 residues. The germline V gene has CDR1 MGHRA and CDR2 YSYEKL. CDR3 sequence reads: CASSPQDGLMNTEAFF. CDR3 in DNA: TGCGCCAGCAGCCCCCAGGACGGACTAATGAACACTGAAGCTTTCTTT.

The chain carries TRBV6-1 and TRBJ2-7, with D possibly matching TRBD2 (6 bases). The CDR3 is 13 amino acids. Trimming left V 3 bases short and J 3 bases short, with 9 bases between. From germline, CDR1 is MNHNS and CDR2 SASEGT. CDR3 sequence: CASSEGLLYEQYF. CDR3 DNA: TGTGCCAGCAGTGAGGGACTCCTCTACGAGCAGTACTTC.

The chain's CDR3 is CASSSGLAPSTDTQYF. The CDR3 bases are TGTGCCAGCAGCTCGGGACTAGCGCCTAGCACAGATACGCAGTATTTT. The chain employs TRBV7-3 and TRBJ2-3, with 10 positions matching TRBD2. This CDR3 has 16 residues. Looked up from germline, CDR1 is SGHTA and CDR2 is FQGTGA. With V trimmed by 4 bases and J by 0 bases, 4 bases remained unmatched.

V and J are TRBV7-6 and TRBJ2-5, with D hard to call. The CDR3 sequence is 13 residues long. With 0 bases removed from V and 1 base from J, the gap between germline ends came to 3 bases. Germline V lookup: CDR1 SGHVS, CDR2 FNYEAQ. The CDR3 loop is CASSLAIQETQYF. DNA of the CDR3: TGTGCCAGCAGCTTAGCTATCCAAGAGACCCAGTACTTC. Full variable domain (missing parts from reference TRBV7-6 and TRBJ2-5): GAGVSQSPRYKVTKRGQDVALRCDPISGHVSLYWYRQALGQGPEFLTYFNYEAQQDKSGLPNDRFSAERPEGSISTLTIQRTEQRDSAMYRCASSLAIQETQYFGPGTRLLVL.

The V gene is TRBV6-5, the J gene TRBJ2-5; D perhaps matches TRBD1 (6 bases). The J call may not be correct, given that the DNA end is closer to TRBJ2-7. The CDR3 consists of 14 residues. Germline CDR1 MNHEY, CDR2 SVGAGI. Here the CDR3 reads CASSPVGGSYEQYF. The DNA of the CDR3 is TGTGCCAGCAGCCCGGTAGGGGGCTCCTACGAGCAGTACTTC.

This rearrangement joins TRBV6-1 to TRBJ1-2, with D uncertain. CDR3 length equals 15 residues. Germline lookup yields CDR1 MNHNS and CDR2 SASEGT. Trimming cost V 1 base and J 3 bases, with 12 bases left between them. The CDR3 region is CASSEEDIWDYGYTF. CDR3 coding DNA: TGTGCCAGCAGTGAAGAAGATATTTGGGACTATGGCTACACCTTC.

By its share, this clone is medium-sized. The V and J genes are TRBV20-1 and TRBJ2-5; D remains unclear. Per the germline V gene, CDR1 is DFQATT and CDR2 is SNEGSKA (reference sequence). The CDR3 runs to 11 residues. The germline V and J ends were trimmed by 3 bases and 5 bases, with 7 bases remaining between them. The CDR3 sequence: CSASSGETQYF. DNA for the CDR3: TGCAGTGCTAGTAGTGGGGAGACCCAGTACTTC.

The CDR3 is CASEPGYGYEQYF. The CDR3 DNA is TGCGCCAGCGAGCCGGGGTACGGATACGAGCAGTACTTC. This chain connects TRBV5-1 to TRBJ2-7, with D possibly TRBD2 on 5 matching bases. The length of the CDR3 is 13 residues. Germline lookup yields CDR1 SGHRS and CDR2 YFSETQ. Deletions cut 7 bases from V and 4 bases from J, with 15 bases between.

This sequence joins TRBV15 and TRBJ1-5, with unresolved D. CDR3 size: 15 residues. Germline V gives CDR1 LNHNV, CDR2 YYDKDF (reference sequence). V was shortened by 0 bases and J by 4 bases, with 10 bases between the two germline ends. CDR3 sequence: CATSRERILNQPQHF. In nucleotides, the CDR3 is TGTGCCACCAGCAGAGAGAGGATCCTTAATCAGCCCCAGCATTTT.